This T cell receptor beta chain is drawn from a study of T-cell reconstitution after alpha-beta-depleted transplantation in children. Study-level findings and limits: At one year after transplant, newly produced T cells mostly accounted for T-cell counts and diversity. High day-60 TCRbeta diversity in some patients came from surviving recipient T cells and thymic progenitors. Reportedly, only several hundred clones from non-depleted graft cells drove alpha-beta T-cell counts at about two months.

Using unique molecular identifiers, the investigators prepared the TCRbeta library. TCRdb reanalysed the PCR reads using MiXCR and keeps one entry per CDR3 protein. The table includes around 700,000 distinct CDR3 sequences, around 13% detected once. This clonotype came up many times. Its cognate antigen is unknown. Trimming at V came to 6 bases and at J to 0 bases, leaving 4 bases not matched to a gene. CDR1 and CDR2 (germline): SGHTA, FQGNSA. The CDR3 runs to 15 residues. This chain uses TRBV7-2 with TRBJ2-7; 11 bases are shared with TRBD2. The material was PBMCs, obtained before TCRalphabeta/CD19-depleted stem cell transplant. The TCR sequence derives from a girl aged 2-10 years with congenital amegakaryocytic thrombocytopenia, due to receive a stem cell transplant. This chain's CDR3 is CASSQTSGSSYEQYF. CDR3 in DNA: TGTGCCAGCAGTCAAACTAGCGGGAGCTCCTACGAGCAGTACTTC.